The rows below give T cell receptor beta chains drawn from one sample of a study of cytomegalovirus exposure and HLA in healthy donors. Sequencing used immunoSEQ multiplex PCR; TCRdb keeps in-frame clones, though not all of them. In the table there are about 110,000 clones, under 70% of which are singletons. Sequencing input: PBMCs. The receptor set was obtained from a man aged 25-45 years in good health and CMV-seropositive. CDR3s include the opening cysteine and the closing phenylalanine or tryptophan. D genes are given only for firm matches. A clone size is listed for some rows: how often the clone was seen (once, few, many), or a class if it is expanded.

j_call clone_size d_call v_call cdr3_aa cdr3_nt
TRBJ1-2 . TRBD1 TRBV19 CASSLDRGYDYGYTF TGTGCCAGTAGCCTGGACAGGGGATACGACTATGGCTACACCTTC
TRBJ1-1 . . TRBV9 CASSLGASGMNTEAFF TGTGCCAGCAGTCTGGGGGCTTCGGGGATGAACACTGAAGCTTTCTTT
TRBJ1-4 once TRBD1 TRBV18 CASSPQTGFSTNEKLFF TGTGCCAGCTCACCCCAGACAGGGTTTTCAACTAATGAAAAACTGTTTTTT
TRBJ1-2 . TRBD1 TRBV18 CASSPIQTGGSYVGYGYTF TGTGCCAGCTCACCGATTCAAACAGGGGGCAGCTATGTGGGGTATGGCTACACCTTC
TRBJ1-1 few . TRBV5-6 CASSTTGLNTEAFF TGTGCCAGCAGCACCACAGGCTTGAACACTGAAGCTTTCTTT
TRBJ2-6 once . TRBV7-3 CASSFSAGANVLTF TGTGCCAGCAGCTTCTCCGCTGGGGCCAACGTCCTGACTTTC
TRBJ2-2 . . TRBV19 CASSIDRRQGSTNTGELFF TGTGCCAGTAGTATAGATCGGCGGCAGGGGAGCACGAACACCGGGGAGCTGTTTTTT
TRBJ2-1 . . TRBV6-4 CASSDSLLAAYNEQFF TGTGCCAGCAGTGACTCTCTCCTGGCGGCCTACAATGAGCAGTTCTTC
TRBJ2-7 . TRBD2 TRBV28 CASSFSGGPYEQYF TGTGCCAGCAGTTTCAGCGGGGGTCCATACGAGCAGTACTTC
TRBJ1-2 . TRBD1 TRBV2 CASSEERTGTKGYTF TGTGCCAGCAGTGAAGAAAGGACAGGGACTAAGGGCTACACCTTC
TRBJ2-7 . TRBD1 TRBV9 CASSVGTGHYEQYF TGTGCCAGCAGCGTAGGGACAGGTCACTACGAGCAGTACTTC
TRBJ2-7 . TRBD2 TRBV4-1 CASSPSGGPYEQYF TGCGCCAGCAGCCCTAGCGGGGGCCCCTACGAGCAGTACTTC
TRBJ1-1 . TRBD1 TRBV7-9 CASSRKGAAPNTEAFF TGTGCCAGCAGCCGAAAGGGGGCAGCCCCGAACACTGAAGCTTTCTTT
TRBJ2-5 . TRBD1 TRBV5-1 CASSLVQDRGAETQYF TGCGCCAGCAGCTTGGTTCAGGACAGGGGGGCGGAGACCCAGTACTTC
TRBJ2-7 . . TRBV10-3 CAISQLTLEQYF TGTGCCATCAGCCAACTAACGCTCGAGCAGTACTTC
TRBJ2-5 . TRBD1 TRBV7-2 CASSSGQGKTQYF TGTGCCAGCAGCTCCGGACAGGGGAAGACCCAGTACTTC